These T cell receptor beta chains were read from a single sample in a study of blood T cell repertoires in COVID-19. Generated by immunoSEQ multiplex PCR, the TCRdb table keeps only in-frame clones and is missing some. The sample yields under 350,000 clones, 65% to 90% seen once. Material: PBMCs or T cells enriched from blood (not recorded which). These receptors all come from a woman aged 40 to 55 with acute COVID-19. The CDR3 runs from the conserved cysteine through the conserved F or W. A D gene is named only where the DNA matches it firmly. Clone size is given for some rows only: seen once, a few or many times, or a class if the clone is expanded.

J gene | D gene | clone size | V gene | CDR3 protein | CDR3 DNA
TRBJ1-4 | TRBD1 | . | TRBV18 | CASSFGTGKNEKLFF | TGTGCCAGCTCATTCGGGACAGGGAAAAATGAAAAACTGTTTTTT
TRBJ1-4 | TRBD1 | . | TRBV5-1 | CASSFHTISTGSNEKLFF | TGCGCCAGCAGCTTCCATACTATTTCGACAGGGAGCAACGAAAAACTGTTTTTT
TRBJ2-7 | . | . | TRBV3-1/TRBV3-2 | CASSQDRQGRYFEQYF | TGTGCCAGCAGCCAAGATAGGCAGGGCCGATATTTCGAGCAGTACTTC
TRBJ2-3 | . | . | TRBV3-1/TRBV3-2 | CASRDSPGDTQYF | TGTGCCAGTCGGGACTCACCTGGGGATACGCAGTATTTT
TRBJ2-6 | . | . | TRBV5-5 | CASSFGVTGANVLTF | TGTGCCAGCAGCTTCGGGGTAACCGGGGCCAACGTCCTGACTTTC
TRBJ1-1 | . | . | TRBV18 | CAAGTDMNTEAFF | TGTGCCGCGGGGACCGACATGAACACTGAAGCTTTCTTT
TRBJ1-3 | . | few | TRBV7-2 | CASSVLLSSGNTIYF | TGTGCCAGCAGCGTCTTATTGAGCTCTGGAAACACCATATATTTT
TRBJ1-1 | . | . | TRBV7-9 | CASSLYISSEAFF | TGTGCCAGCAGCTTATACATTTCTAGTGAAGCTTTCTTT
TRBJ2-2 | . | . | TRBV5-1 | CASSLVAGIDTGELFF | TGCGCCAGCAGCTTGGTTGCGGGAATCGACACCGGGGAGCTGTTTTTT
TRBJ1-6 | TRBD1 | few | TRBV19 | CASSPTGAGRVPPLHF | TGTGCCAGTAGTCCGACAGGGGCAGGGAGAGTTCCACCCCTCCACTTT
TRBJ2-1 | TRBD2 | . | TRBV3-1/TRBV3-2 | CASSRGTSTYNEQFF | TGTGCCAGCAGCCGAGGGACTAGCACTTACAATGAGCAGTTCTTC
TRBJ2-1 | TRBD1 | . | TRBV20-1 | CSASSRSRGPNEQFF | TGCAGTGCTAGTAGCCGGTCCAGGGGGCCAAATGAGCAGTTCTTC
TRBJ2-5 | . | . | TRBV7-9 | CASSFGGGASETQYF | TGTGCCAGCAGCTTCGGTGGGGGGGCCTCCGAGACCCAGTACTTC
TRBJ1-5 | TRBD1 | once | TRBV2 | CASSWDRGLSNQPQHF | TGTGCCAGCAGCTGGGACAGGGGCCTAAGCAATCAGCCCCAGCATTTT
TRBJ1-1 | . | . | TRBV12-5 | CASGFDRNSGTEAFF | TGTGCTAGTGGTTTTGACCGAAACTCGGGGACTGAAGCTTTCTTT
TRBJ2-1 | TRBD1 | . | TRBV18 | CASSSQGARFHNEQFF | TGTGCCAGCTCATCACAGGGGGCGAGATTCCACAATGAGCAGTTCTTC
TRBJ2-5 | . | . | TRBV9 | CASSVAGGRQETQYF | TGTGCCAGCAGCGTAGCTGGAGGGAGACAAGAGACCCAGTACTTC
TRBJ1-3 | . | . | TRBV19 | CASSKHEPSGNTIYF | TGTGCCAGTAGTAAACACGAACCCTCTGGAAACACCATATATTTT
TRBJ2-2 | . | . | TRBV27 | CASSLVARSAGELFF | TGTGCCAGCAGTTTAGTAGCGAGAAGTGCCGGGGAGCTGTTTTTT
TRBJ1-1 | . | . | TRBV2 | CASRTGLLNTEAFF | TGTGCCAGCAGGACAGGTTTACTCAACACTGAAGCTTTCTTT
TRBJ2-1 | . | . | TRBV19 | CASSPLGGSGQFF | TGTGCCAGTAGTCCACTTGGGGGGTCAGGGCAGTTCTTC
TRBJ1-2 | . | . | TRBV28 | CASQGNGYTF | TGTGCCAGCCAGGGAAATGGCTACACCTTC
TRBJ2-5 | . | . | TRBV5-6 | CASSLSGVETQYF | TGTGCCAGCAGCTTGTCAGGGGTGGAGACCCAGTACTTC
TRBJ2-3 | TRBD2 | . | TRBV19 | CASSVGPSGGTSTDTQYF | TGTGCCAGTAGTGTGGGTCCTAGCGGGGGCACTAGCACAGATACGCAGTATTTT
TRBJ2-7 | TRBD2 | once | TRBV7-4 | CASSLGLAGGYGEQYF | TGTGCCAGCAGCTTAGGCCTAGCGGGAGGGTACGGCGAGCAGTACTTC
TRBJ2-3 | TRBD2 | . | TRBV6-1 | CASSEPGLAGGDTQYF | TGTGCCAGCAGTGAACCGGGACTAGCGGGGGGAGATACGCAGTATTTT
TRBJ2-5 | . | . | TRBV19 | CASSIGQLPFQETQYF | TGTGCCAGTAGTATTGGGCAGTTACCTTTCCAAGAGACCCAGTACTTC
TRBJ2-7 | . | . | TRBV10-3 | CAISDGSKRYEQYF | TGTGCCATCAGTGACGGGTCTAAGCGCTACGAGCAGTACTTC
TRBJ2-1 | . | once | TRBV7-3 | CASSRTRAVEANEQFF | TGTGCCAGCAGCCGGACGCGGGCAGTAGAGGCCAATGAGCAGTTCTTC
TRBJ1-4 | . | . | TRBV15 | CATSTRRGGVFEKLFF | TGTGCCACCAGCACCCGACGTGGGGGGGTTTTTGAAAAACTGTTTTTT
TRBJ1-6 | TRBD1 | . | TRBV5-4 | CASSLLTGGNSPLHF | TGTGCCAGCAGCTTGTTAACAGGGGGCAATTCACCCCTCCACTTT
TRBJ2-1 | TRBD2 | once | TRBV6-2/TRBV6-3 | CASSPWTSGSNEQFF | TGTGCCAGCAGTCCATGGACTAGCGGGAGCAATGAGCAGTTCTTC
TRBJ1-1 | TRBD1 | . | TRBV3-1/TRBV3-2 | CASRRWDSNTEAFF | TGTGCCAGCAGGCGTTGGGACAGCAACACTGAAGCTTTCTTT
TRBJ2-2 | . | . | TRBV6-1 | CASSEVSESTGELFF | TGTGCCAGCAGTGAAGTTAGCGAAAGCACCGGGGAGCTGTTTTTT
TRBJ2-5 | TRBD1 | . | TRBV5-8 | CASSLGDRGQETQYF | TGTGCCAGCAGCTTGGGGGACAGGGGGCAAGAGACCCAGTACTTC
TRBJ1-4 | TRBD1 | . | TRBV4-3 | CASSRTGEIVTNEKLFF | TGCGCCAGCAGCCGGACAGGGGAGATAGTAACTAATGAAAAACTGTTTTTT
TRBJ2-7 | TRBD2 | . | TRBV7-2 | CASSLVGTSGTYEQYF | TGTGCCAGCAGCTTAGTTGGGACTAGCGGAACCTACGAGCAGTACTTC
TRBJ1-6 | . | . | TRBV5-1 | CASSALFLDSGSPLHF | TGCGCCAGCAGCGCCCTTTTCTTGGACAGTGGGTCACCCCTCCACTTT
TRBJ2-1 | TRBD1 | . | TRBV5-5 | CASSFSGQGFEQFF | TGTGCCAGCAGCTTCTCGGGACAGGGTTTTGAGCAGTTCTTC
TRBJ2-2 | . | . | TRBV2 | CASSEREAGELFF | TGTGCCAGCAGTGAAAGGGAGGCCGGGGAGCTGTTTTTT
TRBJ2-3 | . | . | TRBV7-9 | CASSLAPLVSSTDTQYF | TGTGCCAGCAGCTTAGCGCCGCTAGTTTCAAGCACAGATACGCAGTATTTT
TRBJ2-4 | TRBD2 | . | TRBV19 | CASSTTSGGNIQYF | TGTGCCAGTAGTACCACTAGCGGGGGAAACATTCAGTACTTC